A single sample gave rise to the 32 T cell receptor beta chains below, sequenced in a study of early T cells in non-severe SARS-CoV-2 infection. MiXCR, applied by TCRdb to the 5' RACE reads, yields one record per CDR3 protein. The data contain tens of thousands of distinct CDR3 sequences, 4% to 5.5% of them singletons. Material: whole blood. These receptors were taken from an adult who was a healthcare worker with PCR-confirmed SARS-CoV-2 infection or an uninfected control (not recorded which).

This clonotype appeared many times. The chain combines TRBV11-2 with TRBJ2-1; TRBD1 or TRBD2 may be the D gene (5 bases each). V dropped 1 base and J dropped 6 bases, with 16 bases sitting between them. This CDR3 has 16 amino acids. Germline assignment: CDR1 SGHAT and CDR2 FQNNGV. CDR3 residues: CASSLGTSGARNEQFF. The CDR3 region has the DNA TGTGCCAGCAGCTTAGGTACTAGTGGGGCTCGCAATGAGCAGTTCTTC.

This clonotype has at least ten counts. The V gene is TRBV7-9, the J gene TRBJ1-1; a weak D match, TRBD1 (5 bases). This CDR3 comprises 16 residues. Germline CDR1 is SEHNR and CDR2 is FQNEAQ (reference sequence). V was clipped by 2 bases and J by 0 bases, with 13 bases between them. The CDR3 coding sequence is TGTGCCAGCAGCTTAAGGGGAAACGTTATGAACACTGAAGCTTTCTTT. It translates to CASSLRGNVMNTEAFF.

This clonotype was seen repeatedly, ten times or more. The gene calls are TRBV27 and TRBJ2-1; D is unresolved. V lost 5 bases and J lost 0, with 5 bases in between. CDR1 is MNHEY and CDR2 is SMNVEV in the germline V gene (reference sequence). The CDR3 sequence is 13 residues long. As DNA, the CDR3 is TGTGCCAGCAGTAGGAGCTCCTACAATGAGCAGTTCTTC. Protein product: CASSRSSYNEQFF.

This clonotype was recorded at least ten times. V usage is TRBV5-1 and J usage is TRBJ2-3; D perhaps matches TRBD1 (6 bases). This CDR3 region has 16 residues. CDR1 is SGHRS, CDR2 YFSETQ, per germline. The ends were cut back, 3 bases at V and 0 bases at J, with 14 bases in the middle. This chain's CDR3 is CASSWGLQRSTDTQYF. DNA for the CDR3: TGCGCCAGCAGCTGGGGGCTCCAGCGTAGCACAGATACGCAGTATTTT.

A word on this clonotype: This sequence may be a read error, since a much larger clone differs from it by one base. The chain joins TRBV29-1 to TRBJ2-2; no clear D. This CDR3 is built from 14 residues. CDR1 is SQVTM and CDR2 is ANQGSEA in the germline V gene. This CDR3 reads CSVGAQANTEELFF. CDR3 bases: TGCAGCGTTGGCGCGCAGGCGAACACCGAGGAGCTGTTTTTT.

This clonotype was counted ten times or more. The J gene is TRBJ2-2, the V gene TRBV7-2, with D possibly called TRBD1 or TRBD2 (5 bases each). CDR1 and CDR2 from the germline V gene are SGHTA and FQGNSA. The V end lost 1 base, the J end lost 1 base, and 7 bases lay between the germline ends. The CDR3 sequence is 15 residues long. CDR3 region: CASSLERGNTGELFF. CDR3 nucleotides: TGTGCCAGCAGCTTAGAGAGGGGGAACACCGGGGAGCTGTTTTTT.

This clonotype is labeled as medium-sized. The chain employs TRBV3-1 and TRBJ2-7; 14 bases line up with TRBD2. Germline V gene data show CDR1 as LGHDT and CDR2 as YNNKEL (reference sequence). There are 17 residues in the CDR3. Trimming at V came to 0 bases and at J to 3 bases, leaving 4 bases not matched to a gene. The CDR3 protein is CASSQERGTSGSYEQYF. In nucleotides, the CDR3 is TGTGCCAGCAGCCAAGAAAGGGGGACTAGCGGGAGCTACGAGCAGTACTTC.

The rearrangement joins TRBV19 to TRBJ2-4; TRBD2 agrees at 10 bases. With V trimmed by 2 bases and J by 0 bases, 13 bases remained unmatched. CDR1 is LNHDA, CDR2 SQIVND, per germline (reference sequence). There are 20 residues in the CDR3. CDR3 bases: TGTGCCAGTAGTATATTAACTAGCGGGACTTCTTCGGGAGCCAAAAACATTCAGTACTTC. Protein sequence: CASSILTSGTSSGAKNIQYF.

This clonotype was counted ten times or more. The chain joins TRBV29-1 to TRBJ1-1; a possible D gene is TRBD1 (6 bases). The CDR3 length is 13 residues. Germline lookup yields CDR1 SQVTM and CDR2 ANQGSEA. V lost 4 bases and J 2 bases, leaving 11 bases between the germline ends. CDR3 region: CSVGRGGNTEAFF. The DNA of the CDR3 is TGCAGCGTTGGGCGAGGGGGTAACACTGAAGCTTTCTTT.

The V and J genes are TRBV28 and TRBJ2-1; 8 bases line up with TRBD2. The V segment lost 5 bases and the J segment 7 bases; nucleotides outside the gene matches: 13. CDR1 MDHEN and CDR2 SYDVKM come from the germline V gene. The CDR3 runs to 16 residues. The CDR3 nucleotides read TGTGCCAGCAGTGCCTTAAGCGGACTAGCTGTGAATGAGCAGTTCTTC. Its protein product is CASSALSGLAVNEQFF.

This clonotype appeared many times. The chain uses TRBV20-1 and TRBJ1-2; 7 positions match TRBD1. CDR1 DFQATT and CDR2 SNEGSKA come from the germline V gene (reference sequence). V shed 6 bases and J 8 bases; nucleotides not matched to a gene: 9. This CDR3 is 12 amino acids long. CDR3 loop: CSARQGDKGYTF. The CDR3 coding sequence is TGCAGTGCCAGGCAGGGGGATAAAGGCTACACCTTC.

The chain combines TRBV5-4 with TRBJ2-7; the D gene could be TRBD1 or TRBD2 (5 bases each). Trimming pared 0 bases from V and 0 bases from J, leaving 10 bases between. Germline V lookup: CDR1 SGHNT, CDR2 YYREEE (reference sequence). This CDR3 spans 15 amino acids. CDR3 DNA: TGTGCCAGCAGCTTGGCAGGGCGGGTCTCCTACGAGCAGTACTTC. This encodes CASSLAGRVSYEQYF.

This clonotype was counted at least ten times. The chain employs TRBV15 and TRBJ1-5, with D possibly being TRBD1 (6 bases). Germline V gene lookup returns CDR1 LNHNV and CDR2 YYDKDF (reference sequence). This CDR3 is built from 21 residues. V was shortened by 0 bases and J by 0 bases, with 24 bases between the two germline ends. CDR3 protein: CATSRDLFFVWTEHSNQPQHF. The CDR3 DNA sequence: TGTGCCACCAGCAGAGATTTATTTTTCGTATGGACAGAGCATAGCAATCAGCCCCAGCATTTT.

This clonotype appeared many times. The genes are TRBV19 and TRBJ2-1, with TRBD2 identical over 7 bases. Looked up from germline, CDR1 is LNHDA and CDR2 is SQIVND (reference sequence). The CDR3 has 14 residues. V shed 3 bases, J shed 7 bases, and the junction held 6 bases outside the gene matches. The CDR3 sequence: CASSIGRAGNEQFF. The CDR3 DNA follows: TGTGCCAGTAGTATTGGGAGGGCCGGAAATGAGCAGTTCTTC.

The table lists this clonotype with many counts. The V call is TRBV5-5, the J call TRBJ2-5; possible D gene TRBD2, 6 bases. This CDR3 is built from 15 residues. V was trimmed by 0 bases and J by 4 bases, leaving 13 bases between them. The germline V gene encodes CDR1 SGHKS and CDR2 YYEKEE (reference sequence). CDR3 nucleotides: TGTGCCAGCAGCTTGGGACAGCTCGGGGGAGAGACCCAGTACTTC. Residues: CASSLGQLGGETQYF.

This clonotype showed up just a few times. The chain links TRBV29-1 to TRBJ2-3; D might be TRBD1 or TRBD2, each matching 6 bases. Per germline, CDR1 SQVTM and CDR2 ANQGSEA. Between the trimmed V and J ends, which lost 7 bases and 6 bases, there was a span of 20 bases. This CDR3 spans 14 amino acids. Here the CDR3 DNA reads TGCAGCGCCCAACCGGGACTCCAGGGGGATACGCAGTATTTT. Translating it yields CSAQPGLQGDTQYF.

This clonotype was recorded at least ten times. The gene calls are TRBV19 and TRBJ2-5; possible D gene TRBD1, 5 bases. Germline V gene sequence: CDR1 LNHDA, CDR2 SQIVND (reference sequence). Trimming left V 6 bases short and J 2 bases short, with 13 bases between. This CDR3 is built from 14 residues. The CDR3 loop reads CASSPTVRQETQYF. Written as DNA, the CDR3 is TGTGCCAGTAGCCCGACAGTGAGACAAGAGACCCAGTACTTC.

This clonotype has ten or more counts. The rearrangement links TRBV28 to TRBJ2-7; TRBD1 might be the D (5 bases). Germline assignment: CDR1 MDHEN and CDR2 SYDVKM. The CDR3 runs 15 residues. V was shortened by 4 bases and J by 0 bases, with 13 bases between the two germline ends. CDR3 protein: CASSSHRRSSYEQYF. In DNA, the CDR3 is TGTGCCAGCAGTTCACACAGGCGAAGCTCCTACGAGCAGTACTTC.

This clonotype was seen many times. The chain uses TRBV6-2 or TRBV6-3 and TRBJ1-5, with D perhaps matching TRBD1 (5 bases). CDR1 and CDR2 from the germline V gene are MNHEY and SVGEGT. The CDR3 runs 15 residues. The V end was cut by 7 bases, the J end by 3 bases, with 16 bases between. The CDR3 sequence is CASNDSPFDNQPQHF. The CDR3 DNA sequence: TGTGCCAGCAACGACAGCCCGTTCGACAATCAGCCCCAGCATTTT.

The V call is TRBV7-8, the J call TRBJ2-5, with D tentatively TRBD2 (5 bases). The V end was cut by 0 bases, the J end by 9 bases, with 11 bases between. In germline, CDR1 is SGHVS, CDR2 FQNEAQ. This CDR3 is 13 amino acids long. CDR3: CASSLAGIMSQYF. The CDR3 nucleotides read TGTGCCAGCAGCTTAGCCGGGATTATGTCCCAGTACTTC. Looking up the rest from reference TRBV7-8 and TRBJ2-5 gives the full variable domain: GAGVSQSPRYKVAKRGQDVALRCDPISGHVSLFWYQQALGQGPEFLTYFQNEAQLDKSGLPSDRFFAERPEGSVSTLKIQRTQQEDSAVYLCASSLAGIMSQYFGPGTRLLVL.

This clonotype is deemed medium-sized (0.01 to 0.1%). The CDR3 DNA follows: TGTGCCAGCAGCTTGGGGGCCACCCCTAATTCACCCCTCCACTTT. It encodes CASSLGATPNSPLHF. The chain recombines TRBV5-4 with TRBJ1-6; D is unresolved. V dropped 0 bases and J dropped 6 bases, with 10 bases sitting between them. Germline CDR1 reads SGHNT; CDR2 reads YYREEE (reference sequence). CDR3 length equals 15 residues.

This clonotype has only a few counts. The chain uses TRBV6-5 and TRBJ1-5, with a weak D call TRBD1 (5 bases). Germline assignment: CDR1 MNHEY and CDR2 SVGAGI. V was shortened by 4 bases and J by 1 base, with 8 bases between the two germline ends. The CDR3 runs to 14 residues. The CDR3 sequence is CASSSRQSNQPQHF. CDR3 DNA: TGTGCCAGCAGTTCCAGACAGAGCAATCAGCCCCAGCATTTT.

As for this clonotype: This may arise from a read error, as a much more abundant clone is one base away. J is TRBJ2-7 and V is TRBV7-9; the D is unclear. The V gene's germline CDR1 is SEHNR and CDR2 FQNEAQ (reference sequence). CDR3 size: 14 residues. CDR3 loop: CTSSFVVNSYEQYF. CDR3 DNA sequence: TGTACCAGCAGCTTTGTCGTCAACTCCTACGAGCAGTACTTC.

The rearrangement joins TRBV5-8 to TRBJ1-6, with D maybe TRBD1 (5 bases). This CDR3 comprises 12 residues. The V gene's germline CDR1 is SGHTS and CDR2 YDEGEE. V lost 3 bases and J lost 16, with 14 bases in between. The CDR3 nucleotides are TGTGCCAGCAGCTCGGGGACCCAACTACTCCACTTT. Amino acids: CASSSGTQLLHF. The full variable domain, with the rest looked up from reference TRBV5-8 and TRBJ1-6, is EAGVTQSPTHLIKTRGQQATLRCSPISGHTSVYWYQQALGLGLQFLLWYDEGEERNRGNFPPRFSGRQFPNYSSELNVNALELEDSALYLCASSSGTQLLHFGNGTRLTVT.

By frequency in the sample, this clonotype is medium-sized. The rearrangement joins TRBV7-6 to TRBJ2-1; 9 bases agree with TRBD2. Losses at the gene ends were 3 bases for V and 10 bases for J; bases not matched to a gene: 7. Germline V gives CDR1 SGHVS, CDR2 FNYEAQ. The CDR3 is made up of 14 amino acids. The CDR3 nucleotides are TGTGCCAGCAGCTTCCGGCGGGAGGGAGGGGAGCAGTTCTTC. This encodes CASSFRREGGEQFF.

The table lists this clonotype with many counts. The V and J genes are TRBV12-3 or TRBV12-4 and TRBJ2-1; D possibly corresponds to TRBD1 (5 bases). This CDR3 is built from 13 residues. V was shortened by 3 bases and J by 6 bases, with 9 bases between the two germline ends. The chain's CDR3 is CASSLNQGNEQFF. The CDR3 nucleotides read TGTGCCAGCAGTTTGAACCAGGGCAATGAGCAGTTCTTC.

This clonotype was seen a few times. This chain uses TRBV7-2 with TRBJ2-1, with D unclear. This CDR3 comprises 14 residues. The germline V gene encodes CDR1 SGHTA and CDR2 FQGNSA. V was pared by 1 base and J by 1 base, with 5 bases between. The CDR3 DNA follows: TGTGCCAGCAGCTTAGTTGGTTCCTACAATGAGCAGTTCTTC. The encoded protein is CASSLVGSYNEQFF.

A few counts support this clonotype. The V call is TRBV24-1, the J call TRBJ2-1, with no clear D. CDR3 length: 13 residues. V was trimmed by 4 bases and J by 7 bases, leaving 10 bases between them. Germline CDR1 is KGHDR and CDR2 is SFDVKD. In DNA form, the CDR3 reads TGTGCCACCAGTGACCCCAACGGGAATGAGCAGTTCTTC. The encoded protein is CATSDPNGNEQFF.

The DNA of the CDR3 is TGTGCCAGCAGCTCCCTGACAGGGCCTGTAGAGCTGTTTTTT. It encodes CASSSLTGPVELFF. This chain joins TRBV7-3 and TRBJ2-2; TRBD1 aligns across 7 bases. V lost 4 bases and J lost 11; bases outside the gene matches: 10. CDR3 length: 14 amino acids. Germline values: CDR1 SGHTA, CDR2 FQGTGA.

This clonotype was counted only a few times. V gene TRBV3-1 combines with J gene TRBJ2-3; D may correspond to TRBD1 or TRBD2 (6 bases each). The CDR3 length is 17 residues. Per the germline V gene, CDR1 is LGHDT and CDR2 is YNNKEL (reference sequence). V dropped 0 bases and J dropped 2 bases, with 15 bases sitting between them. The CDR3 sequence is CASSQEGRTDTTDTQYF. CDR3 DNA: TGTGCCAGCAGCCAAGAAGGGAGGACAGACACCACAGATACGCAGTATTTT.

By sample share, this clonotype is medium-sized. The rearrangement uses TRBV7-9 and TRBJ2-1, with 7 bases that match TRBD2. CDR1 is SEHNR and CDR2 is FQNEAQ in the germline V gene (reference sequence). Germline trimming cut 5 bases from V and 5 bases from J; bases unmatched to any gene: 9. The CDR3 covers 15 residues. The CDR3 coding sequence is TGTGCCAGCAGCCCTCCTAGCGGAGCGGACAATGAGCAGTTCTTC. Residues: CASSPPSGADNEQFF.

In its sample, this clonotype ranks as medium-sized (0.01 to 0.1%). The chain employs TRBV28 and TRBJ2-6; a weak D match, TRBD1 (6 bases). The CDR3 has 16 amino acids. In germline, CDR1 is MDHEN, CDR2 SYDVKM. V gave up 8 bases and J gave up 2 bases, with 16 bases separating them. In DNA form, the CDR3 reads TGTGCCAGCGAGACCTCACAGGGCGCTGGGGCCAACGTCCTGACTTTC. Its protein is CASETSQGAGANVLTF.